The 25 T cell receptor beta chains below were found in one sample sequenced in a study of cytomegalovirus exposure and HLA in healthy donors. The protocol was immunoSEQ multiplex PCR, while the TCRdb copy is restricted to in-frame clones and leaves out a portion. The sample carries 90,000 to 150,000 clones, roughly 88% recorded once. What was sequenced was PBMCs. These receptors were collected from a man aged 18-30 years in good health and CMV-seronegative.

The chain recombines TRBV19 with TRBJ1-2; D remains ambiguous. Trimming pared 5 bases from V and 5 bases from J, leaving 9 bases between. Looked up from germline, CDR1 is LNHDA and CDR2 is SQIVND (reference sequence). This CDR3 spans 12 amino acids. The CDR3 coding sequence is TGTGCCAGTAGTTCTGACTGGTATGGCTACACCTTC. Translation gives CASSSDWYGYTF.

The chain couples TRBV12-1 to TRBJ1-3; the table's D call, TRBD1, has no DNA check behind it. TRBV12-1 is a pseudogene locus. This CDR3 region has 19 residues. The CDR3 DNA sequence: TGTGCCAGCAGCTTTGCGCTGTTCCCGGGCAGGGCGGAAGGAAACACCATATATTTT. This gives the protein CASSFALFPGRAEGNTIYF.

This clone was picked up one time. The rearrangement links TRBV6-6 to TRBJ1-1, with TRBD1 identical over 9 bases. CDR1 MNHNY and CDR2 SVGAGI come from the germline V gene (reference sequence). V lost 6 bases to trimming and J lost 5 bases; unmatched junction nucleotides: 7. The CDR3 has 14 amino acids. DNA for the CDR3: TGTGCCAGCAGCCCTGGGACAGGGAAAACTGAAGCTTTCTTT. Translated: CASSPGTGKTEAFF.

The V and J genes are TRBV27 and TRBJ1-5; the match to TRBD1 covers 9 bases. CDR1 is MNHEY, CDR2 SMNVEV, per germline (reference sequence). V was pared by 4 bases and J by 4 bases, with 11 bases of the junction left unmatched. The CDR3 runs to 17 residues. CDR3 bases: TGTGCCAGCAGTTCCAGTAAACAGGGGGCACGTAATCAGCCCCAGCATTTT. Translating it yields CASSSSKQGARNQPQHF.

This clone came up once. V is TRBV30 and J is TRBJ1-1, with D tentatively TRBD1 (5 bases). Germline lookup yields CDR1 GTSNPN and CDR2 SVGIG (reference sequence). CDR3 length equals 13 residues. Trimming left V 2 bases short and J 0 bases short, with 7 bases between. CDR3 sequence: CAWSPGLNTEAFF. In DNA, the CDR3 is TGTGCCTGGAGTCCAGGGCTGAACACTGAAGCTTTCTTT.

This clone was recorded a few times. The V and J genes are TRBV11-2 and TRBJ1-2; TRBD1 matches 7 bases. Trimming cost V 4 bases and J 6 bases; bases outside gene matches: 5. This CDR3 comprises 13 residues. Germline CDR1 reads SGHAT; CDR2 reads FQNNGV. The CDR3 region is CASSWTGTDGYTF. For the CDR3, the DNA is TGTGCCAGCAGCTGGACCGGGACAGATGGCTACACCTTC.

J is TRBJ2-6 and V is TRBV28, with D perhaps TRBD2 (5 bases). The germline CDR1 and CDR2 sequences are MDHEN and SYDVKM. The germline V and J ends were trimmed by 5 bases and 0 bases, with 14 bases remaining between them. CDR3 length: 17 amino acids. CDR3 DNA sequence: TGTGCCAGCAGTCCTGGAGGTGCGTACTCTGGGGCCAACGTCCTGACTTTC. Protein: CASSPGGAYSGANVLTF.

The chain has TRBV5-8 and TRBJ1-1; possible D gene TRBD1, 5 bases. Per the germline V gene, CDR1 is SGHTS and CDR2 is YDEGEE. Trimming stripped 4 bases from V and 1 base from J, with 8 bases between. There are 13 residues in the CDR3. The CDR3 DNA reads as TGTGCCAGCAGCCAGGACACGAACACTGAAGCTTTCTTT. It yields the protein CASSQDTNTEAFF.

The J gene is TRBJ1-4, the V gene TRBV6-5, with TRBD1 matching over 7 bases. CDR3 length: 14 residues. Per germline, CDR1 MNHEY and CDR2 SVGAGI. The ends lost 6 bases at V and 4 bases at J; junction bases unmatched: 5. The CDR3 DNA follows: TGTGCCAGCAGCCGGACAGGAGTTAATGAAAAACTGTTTTTT. Residues: CASSRTGVNEKLFF.

This CDR3 is CASSIGRDQPQHF. The CDR3, as DNA: TGTGCCAGTAGTATAGGGAGGGATCAGCCCCAGCATTTT. V usage is TRBV19 and J usage is TRBJ1-5; D remains unclear. Trimming removed 1 base from V and 5 bases from J, with 6 bases in between. Germline CDR1 LNHDA, CDR2 SQIVND (reference sequence). The CDR3 covers 13 residues.

This clone was detected only once. The chain joins TRBV28 to TRBJ1-3; D might be TRBD1 (6 bases). V gave up 8 bases and J gave up 0 bases, with 17 bases separating them. Germline CDR1 MDHEN, CDR2 SYDVKM. The CDR3 is made up of 16 amino acids. Here the CDR3 DNA reads TGTGCCAGCCGGCTAAACCAGGGGAGCTCTGGAAACACCATATATTTT. As protein: CASRLNQGSSGNTIYF.

The chain combines TRBV19 with TRBJ2-1; no clear D. The V gene's germline CDR1 is LNHDA and CDR2 SQIVND (reference sequence). The CDR3 contains 13 residues. The V and J ends lost 3 bases and 8 bases respectively, with 11 bases between them. The CDR3 nucleotides read TGTGCCAGTAGTATTCAGGTATGGGATGAGCAGTTCTTC. This translates into CASSIQVWDEQFF.

J is TRBJ2-3 and V is TRBV30, with D possibly matching TRBD2 (5 bases). This CDR3 region has 14 residues. V was cut by 4 bases and J by 0 bases, with 11 bases left in between. The germline gives CDR1 GTSNPN, CDR2 SVGIG (reference sequence). The CDR3 region is CAWMMGGSTDTQYF. The CDR3 DNA sequence: TGTGCCTGGATGATGGGCGGGAGCACAGATACGCAGTATTTT. The whole variable domain, filled in from reference TRBV30 and TRBJ2-3, reads SQTIHQWPATLVQPVGSPLSLECTVEGTSNPNLYWYRQAAGRGLQLLFYSVGIGQISSEVPQNLSASRPQDRQFILSSKKLLLSDSGFYLCAWMMGGSTDTQYFGPGTRLTVL.

V and J are TRBV6-1 and TRBJ2-7; D is uncertain. CDR3 length equals 12 residues. V was shortened by 8 bases and J by 1 base, with 9 bases between the two germline ends. Germline CDR1 reads MNHNS; CDR2 reads SASEGT. CDR3: CASEDQSYEQYF. The CDR3 DNA reads TGTGCCAGCGAGGATCAGTCCTACGAGCAGTACTTC.

The J gene is TRBJ2-1, the V gene TRBV29-1; TRBD1 aligns across 8 bases. CDR1 is SQVTM, CDR2 ANQGSEA, per germline. The CDR3 runs 15 residues. The trim removed 6 bases at V and 6 bases at J, leaving 13 bases unmatched. Here the CDR3 reads CSVQAQGVSFNEQFF. CDR3 nucleotides: TGCAGCGTCCAGGCACAGGGGGTGTCTTTCAATGAGCAGTTCTTC.

The chain employs TRBV7-6 and TRBJ1-6; no reliable D call. V shed 0 bases and J shed 5 bases, with 14 bases lying between them. The CDR3 contains 17 residues. CDR1 and CDR2 (germline): SGHVS, FNYEAQ. CDR3 protein: CASSLARGAPNNSPLHF. The DNA of the CDR3 is TGTGCCAGCAGCTTAGCGCGGGGAGCCCCTAATAATTCACCCCTCCACTTT.

V gene TRBV27 combines with J gene TRBJ2-1; a weak D match, TRBD2 (5 bases). Between the trimmed V and J ends, which lost 0 bases and 0 bases, there was a span of 9 bases. Germline V lookup: CDR1 MNHEY, CDR2 SMNVEV (reference sequence). CDR3 length: 16 amino acids. DNA for the CDR3: TGTGCCAGCAGTTTATCGATGGGGAGCTCCTACAATGAGCAGTTCTTC. Its translation is CASSLSMGSSYNEQFF.

The chain is built from TRBV6-1 and TRBJ2-7, with 8 positions matching TRBD1. CDR3 size: 16 residues. The V and J ends lost 0 bases and 2 bases, in that order; junction bases with no gene match: 6. CDR1 and CDR2 (germline): MNHNS, SASEGT. The CDR3, as DNA: TGTGCCAGCAGTGAAGCTTGGACAGGGATCACCTACGAGCAGTACTTC. Translating gives CASSEAWTGITYEQYF.

A few counts support this clone. This chain uses TRBV5-4 with TRBJ1-5; a weak D match, TRBD1 (6 bases). Germline V CDR1 and CDR2: SGHNT, YYREEE (reference sequence). The CDR3 consists of 13 residues. V was trimmed by 1 base and J by 5 bases, leaving 7 bases between them. The chain's CDR3 is CASSLSGDQPQHF. The CDR3 DNA is TGTGCCAGCAGCTTGTCAGGGGATCAGCCCCAGCATTTT.

This chain joins TRBV14 and TRBJ2-2; the match to TRBD2 covers 9 bases. The CDR3 spans 16 residues. With 0 bases clipped from V and 6 bases from J, the junction kept 5 bases outside the gene matches. Per the germline V gene, CDR1 is SGHDN and CDR2 is FVKESK. Written as DNA, the CDR3 is TGTGCCAGCAGCCAAGAGTCAGCGGGAGGTGCCGGGGAGCTGTTTTTT. This codes for CASSQESAGGAGELFF.

The rearrangement uses TRBV4-1 and TRBJ2-5; 7 bases fit TRBD2. The CDR3 contains 13 residues. After removal of 9 bases from V and 4 bases from J, the junction contained 8 bases not matched to a gene. Germline V gene lookup returns CDR1 MGHRA and CDR2 YSYEKL. The CDR3 DNA follows: TGCGCCAGTAGCGGGTGGGAGAGAGAGACCCAGTACTTC. Protein product: CASSGWERETQYF.

This chain connects TRBV5-1 to TRBJ2-7, with TRBD1 as a possible D gene (6 bases). Deletions cut 1 base from V and 3 bases from J, with 11 bases between. From germline, CDR1 is SGHRS and CDR2 YFSETQ. This CDR3 region has 14 residues. CDR3 DNA: TGCGCCAGCAGCTTGAGGGGGTTAATCTACGAGCAGTACTTC. It is translated as CASSLRGLIYEQYF.

This sequence joins TRBV6-1 and TRBJ1-1; D unresolved. CDR1 MNHNS and CDR2 SASEGT come from the germline V gene. The CDR3 totals 11 residues. Trimming shortened V by 3 bases and J by 5 bases, and 4 bases separated the two germline ends. For the CDR3, the DNA is TGTGCCAGCAGTGATCAGACTGAAGCTTTCTTT. This sequence encodes CASSDQTEAFF.

This clone has only one observation. This rearrangement joins TRBV2 to TRBJ2-1; D may be TRBD1 (6 bases). Per the germline V gene, CDR1 is SNHLY and CDR2 is FYNNEI. This CDR3 region has 14 residues. Trimming left V 2 bases short and J 4 bases short, with 9 bases between. The CDR3 here is CASSETGIYNEQFF. CDR3 nucleotide sequence: TGTGCCAGCAGTGAAACAGGGATTTACAATGAGCAGTTCTTC.

V gene TRBV19 combines with J gene TRBJ1-1; D not resolved. Germline V gene lookup returns CDR1 LNHDA and CDR2 SQIVND (reference sequence). This CDR3 contains 13 residues. Trimming cost V 7 bases and J 0 bases, with 9 bases left between them. CDR3 sequence: CASNSQVNTEAFF. Here the CDR3 DNA reads TGTGCCAGTAACTCTCAGGTGAACACTGAAGCTTTCTTT. The full variable domain, rest sourced from reference TRBV19 and TRBJ1-1, is DGGITQSPKYLFRKEGQNVTLSCEQNLNHDAMYWYRQDPGQGLRLIYYSQIVNDFQKGDIAEGYSVSREKKESFPLTVTSAQKNPTAFYLCASNSQVNTEAFFGQGTRLTVV.